This paragraph reports one T cell receptor (beta chain). The data originate from a study of cytomegalovirus exposure and HLA in healthy donors. There are 15 residues in the CDR3. V gave up 4 bases and J gave up 1 base, with 13 bases separating them. CDR1 SGHDT and CDR2 YYEEEE come from the germline V gene. The study ran its PCR with 60 Vbeta and 13 Jbeta primers. The assay was immunoSEQ multiplex PCR, and TCRdb's table has in-frame clones only and misses some. The sample includes approximately 160,000 clones, roughly 80% of them seen just once. The donors, nominally healthy at sampling, likely had unrecorded immune exposures.

Sequencing used PBMCs. This receptor was obtained from a man under 40 in good health and CMV-seropositive. The chain is built from TRBV5-6 and TRBJ2-3; TRBD2 might be the D (6 bases). In DNA, the CDR3 is TGTGCCAGCAGCCCACCGCCTAGCGGCACAGATACGCAGTATTTT. Residues: CASSPPPSGTDTQYF.